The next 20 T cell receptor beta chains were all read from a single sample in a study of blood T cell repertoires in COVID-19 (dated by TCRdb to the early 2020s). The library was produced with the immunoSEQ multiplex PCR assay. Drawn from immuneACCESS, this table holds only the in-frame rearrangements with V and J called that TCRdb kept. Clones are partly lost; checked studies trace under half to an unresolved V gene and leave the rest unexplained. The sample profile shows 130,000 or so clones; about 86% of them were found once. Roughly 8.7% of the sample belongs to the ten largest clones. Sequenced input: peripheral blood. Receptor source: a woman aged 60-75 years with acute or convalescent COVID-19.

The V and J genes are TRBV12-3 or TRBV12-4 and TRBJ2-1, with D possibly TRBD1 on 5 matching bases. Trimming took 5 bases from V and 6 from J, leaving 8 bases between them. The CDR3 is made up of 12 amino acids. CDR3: CASSEQVNEQFF. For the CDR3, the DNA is TGTGCCAGCAGTGAACAGGTCAATGAGCAGTTCTTC.

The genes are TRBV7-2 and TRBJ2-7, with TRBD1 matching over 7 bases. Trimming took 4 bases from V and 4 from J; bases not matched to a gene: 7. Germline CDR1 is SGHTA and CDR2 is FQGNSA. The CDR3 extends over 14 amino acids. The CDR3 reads CASSSRTGLYEQYF. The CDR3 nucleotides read TGTGCCAGCAGCTCCCGGACAGGACTTTACGAGCAGTACTTC.

For the CDR3, the DNA is TGTGCCAGTAGTCTACGGACAGGGGATCAGCCCCAGCATTTT. It codes for CASSLRTGDQPQHF. V usage is TRBV19 and J usage is TRBJ1-5; 9 nucleotides agree with TRBD1. This CDR3 contains 14 residues. Germline V CDR1 and CDR2: LNHDA, SQIVND (reference sequence). With 5 bases clipped from V and 5 bases from J, the junction kept 4 bases outside the gene matches.

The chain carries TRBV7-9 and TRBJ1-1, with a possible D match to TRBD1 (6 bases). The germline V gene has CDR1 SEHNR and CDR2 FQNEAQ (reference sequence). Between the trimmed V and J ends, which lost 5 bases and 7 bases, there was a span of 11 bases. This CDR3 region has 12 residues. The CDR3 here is CASSAQGNEAFF. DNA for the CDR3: TGTGCCAGCAGCGCCCAGGGGAATGAAGCTTTCTTT.

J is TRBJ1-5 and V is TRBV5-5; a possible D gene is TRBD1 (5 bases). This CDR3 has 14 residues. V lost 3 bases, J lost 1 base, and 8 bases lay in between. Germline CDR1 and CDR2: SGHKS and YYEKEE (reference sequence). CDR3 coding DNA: TGTGCCAGCAGCTCGGGGGTAAGCAATCAGCCCCAGCATTTT. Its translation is CASSSGVSNQPQHF.

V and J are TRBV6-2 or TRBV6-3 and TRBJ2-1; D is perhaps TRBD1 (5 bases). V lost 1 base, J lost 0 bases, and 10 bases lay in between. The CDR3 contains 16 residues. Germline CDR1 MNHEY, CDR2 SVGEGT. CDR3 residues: CASSYLGQSSYNEQFF. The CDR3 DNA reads TGTGCCAGCAGTTACTTGGGGCAGAGCTCCTACAATGAGCAGTTCTTC.

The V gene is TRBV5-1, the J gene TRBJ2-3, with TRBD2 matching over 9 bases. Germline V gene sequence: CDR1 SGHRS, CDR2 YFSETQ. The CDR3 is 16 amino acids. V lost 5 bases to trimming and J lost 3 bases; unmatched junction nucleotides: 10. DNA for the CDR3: TGCGCCAGCAGTCGGCGGGCGGGGGGGCGAACAGATACGCAGTATTTT. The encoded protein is CASSRRAGGRTDTQYF.

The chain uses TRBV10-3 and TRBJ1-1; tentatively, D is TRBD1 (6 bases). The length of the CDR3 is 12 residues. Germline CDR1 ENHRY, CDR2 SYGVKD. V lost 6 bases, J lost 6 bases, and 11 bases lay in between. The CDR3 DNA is TGTGCCATCAGCCCGGGACATGCTGAAGCTTTCTTT. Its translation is CAISPGHAEAFF.

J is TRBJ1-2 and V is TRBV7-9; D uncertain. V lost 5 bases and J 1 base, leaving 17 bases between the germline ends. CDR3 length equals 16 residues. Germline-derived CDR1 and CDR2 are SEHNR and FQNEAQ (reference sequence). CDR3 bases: TGTGCCAGCAGCCTATTGACTCCCCAACATAACTATGGCTACACCTTC. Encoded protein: CASSLLTPQHNYGYTF.

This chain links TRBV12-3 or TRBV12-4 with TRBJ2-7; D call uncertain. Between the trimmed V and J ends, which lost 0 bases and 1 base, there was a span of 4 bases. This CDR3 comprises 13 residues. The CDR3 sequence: CASSLAPSYEQYF. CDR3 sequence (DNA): TGTGCCAGCAGTTTAGCCCCGTCCTACGAGCAGTACTTC.

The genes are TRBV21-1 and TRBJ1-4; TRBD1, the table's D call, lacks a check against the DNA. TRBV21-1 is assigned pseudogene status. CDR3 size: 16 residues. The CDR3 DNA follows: TGTGCCAGCAGCAAAAGTACAGGGAAGACTAATGAAAAACTGTTTTTT. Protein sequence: CASSKSTGKTNEKLFF.

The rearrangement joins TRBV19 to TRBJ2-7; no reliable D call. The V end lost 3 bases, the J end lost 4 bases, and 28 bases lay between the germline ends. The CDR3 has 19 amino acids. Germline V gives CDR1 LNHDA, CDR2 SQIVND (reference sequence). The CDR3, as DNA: TGTGCCAGTAGTATCCCCGATTTTGGTCGTGGTGGAAGGAGTTACGAGCAGTACTTC. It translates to CASSIPDFGRGGRSYEQYF.

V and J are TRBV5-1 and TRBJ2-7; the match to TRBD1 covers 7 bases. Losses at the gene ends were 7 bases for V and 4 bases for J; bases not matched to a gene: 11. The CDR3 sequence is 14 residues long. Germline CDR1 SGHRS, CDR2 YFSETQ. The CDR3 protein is CASRGTGDKYEQYF. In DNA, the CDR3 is TGCGCCAGCCGGGGAACAGGGGATAAGTACGAGCAGTACTTC.

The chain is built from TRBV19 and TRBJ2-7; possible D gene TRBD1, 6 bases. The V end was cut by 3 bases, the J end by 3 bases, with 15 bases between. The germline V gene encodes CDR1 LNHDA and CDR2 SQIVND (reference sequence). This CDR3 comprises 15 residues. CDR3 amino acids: CASSMGRGPLYEQYF. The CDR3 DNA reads TGTGCCAGTAGTATGGGCAGGGGACCTCTCTACGAGCAGTACTTC. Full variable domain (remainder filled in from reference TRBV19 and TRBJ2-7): DGGITQSPKYLFRKEGQNVTLSCEQNLNHDAMYWYRQDPGQGLRLIYYSQIVNDFQKGDIAEGYSVSREKKESFPLTVTSAQKNPTAFYLCASSMGRGPLYEQYFGPGTRLTVT.

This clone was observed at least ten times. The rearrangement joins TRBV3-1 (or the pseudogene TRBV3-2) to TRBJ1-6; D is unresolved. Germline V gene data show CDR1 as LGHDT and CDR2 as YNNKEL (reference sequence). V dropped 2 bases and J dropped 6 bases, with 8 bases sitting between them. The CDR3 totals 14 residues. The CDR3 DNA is TGTGCCAGCAGCCAACGGGAGAGTAATTCACCCCTCCACTTT. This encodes CASSQRESNSPLHF.

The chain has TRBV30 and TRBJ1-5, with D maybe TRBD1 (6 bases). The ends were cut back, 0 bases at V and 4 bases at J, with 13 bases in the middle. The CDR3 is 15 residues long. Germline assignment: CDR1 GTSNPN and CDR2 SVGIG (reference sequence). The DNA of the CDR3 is TGTGCCTGGAGTGTACAAGGCAGGGGTAATCAGCCCCAGCATTTT. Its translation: CAWSVQGRGNQPQHF.

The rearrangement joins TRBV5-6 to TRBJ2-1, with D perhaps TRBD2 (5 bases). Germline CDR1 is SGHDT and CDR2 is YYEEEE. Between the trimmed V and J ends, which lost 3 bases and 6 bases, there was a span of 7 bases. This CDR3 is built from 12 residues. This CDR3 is CASSSDFNEQFF. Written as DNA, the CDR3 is TGTGCCAGCAGCTCGGACTTCAATGAGCAGTTCTTC.

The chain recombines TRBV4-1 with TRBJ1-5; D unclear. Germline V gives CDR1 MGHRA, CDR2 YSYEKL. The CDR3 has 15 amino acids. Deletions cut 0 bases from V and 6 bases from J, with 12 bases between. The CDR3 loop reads CASSQDGSGGQPQHF. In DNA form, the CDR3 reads TGCGCCAGCAGCCAAGACGGATCCGGCGGTCAGCCCCAGCATTTT.

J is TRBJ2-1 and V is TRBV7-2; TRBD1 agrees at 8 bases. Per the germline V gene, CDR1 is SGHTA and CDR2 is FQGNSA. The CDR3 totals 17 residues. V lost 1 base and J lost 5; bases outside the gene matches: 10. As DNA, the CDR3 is TGTGCCAGCAGCTTAGTTGTGGGACAGGTTCGCCACAATGAGCAGTTCTTC. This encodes CASSLVVGQVRHNEQFF.

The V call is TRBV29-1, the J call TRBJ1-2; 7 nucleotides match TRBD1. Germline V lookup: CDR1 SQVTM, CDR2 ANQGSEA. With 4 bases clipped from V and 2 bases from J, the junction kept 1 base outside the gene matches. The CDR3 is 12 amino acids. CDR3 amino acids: CSVGTGNYGYTF. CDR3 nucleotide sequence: TGCAGCGTTGGGACAGGCAACTATGGCTACACCTTC.